This record looks at one TCR beta chain sequence and its context. Its target antigen remains unknown. There are no base qualities to consult, and no much larger clone falls within one base. The data originate from a study of OX40 agonist ivuxolimab in advanced cancers. General notes on the study: Ivuxolimab, which targeted the costimulatory receptor OX40 (CD134), was an agonistic, fully human IgG2 monoclonal antibody. Intravenous ivuxolimab was administered to patients every 2 weeks at six dose levels: 0.01, 0.1, 0.3, 1.5, 3 and 10 mg/kg. The paper describes the monotherapy dose-escalation part (N of about 52 patients) of the phase I trial of ivuxolimab. Patients were allowed to have had prior anti-PD-1, anti-PD-L1 or anti-CTLA-4 therapy, and approximately 40% of the dose-escalation patients had previously received checkpoint inhibitors. The purpose of peripheral TCRbeta sequencing was to test whether ivuxolimab changed TCR sequence diversity and led to clonal T-cell expansion. In the dose-escalation cohort, 70% to 85% of patients were male, and the mean age was about 55 years, with a range of about 23 to 85. Among the approximately 50 dose-escalation patients, some 19 had hepatocellular carcinoma, 15 or so melanoma, 9 renal cell carcinoma and 9 head and neck cancer. Partial responses occurred in three dose-escalation patients: two with cutaneous melanoma and one with hepatocellular carcinoma.

Compared with germline, V lacks 5 bases and J lacks 5 bases; bases without a gene match: 7. CDR1 and CDR2 were assigned from the germline V gene (reference sequence) as SEHNR and FQNEAQ. The CDR3 runs 15 residues from the cysteine to the phenylalanine. Just the 45-base CDR3 DNA is kept, in frame starting at base 1. The study at large found these results: After ivuxolimab, more expanded clones were found on average in CD8+ T cells than in CD4+ T cells. At doses of 0.1 to 3.0 mg/kg, clonal expansion of both CD4+ and CD8+ T cells in blood was seen between baseline and week 6. Low levels of normalized T-cell clonal expansion were also seen in some nonresponding patients. Partial responders in the 0.1-3.0 mg/kg groups had among the lowest normalized peripheral clonal expansion, especially among CD8+ T cells. Which antigens the clonally expanded peripheral T cells were specific for was not determined.

For sequencing of the TCRbeta CDR3 region, genomic DNA was extracted from the sorted cells. TCRbeta CDR3 regions were sequenced using the immunoSEQ Assay. TCRdb's version of the immuneACCESS table is confined to in-frame rearrangements and falls short of the full clone set. An unresolved V gene accounts for under half of the shortfall where checked; the remainder is of unknown origin. Here the sample has approximately 100,000 clones; 70% to 90% occur a single time. The ten largest clones take up under 0.8% of the sample. Patients with autoimmune disease history or receiving systemic immunosuppression were excluded from the trial. Peripheral blood for TCR sequencing was drawn from every dose cohort at baseline, at cycle 4 day 1 and at cycle 7 day 1. Samples were obtained from an open-label, multicenter, first-in-human phase I dose-escalation trial of ivuxolimab. Adults with locally advanced or metastatic head and neck squamous cell, hepatocellular, melanoma or renal cell carcinoma were enrolled in the trial. Before TCR sequencing, CD4+ and CD8+ T cells were separately sorted from peripheral blood.

The sequence links TRBV7-9 to TRBJ2-1, with TRBD1 matching 9 junction bases. The specimen was CD4+ or CD8+ T cells sorted from blood, collected in a trial of the OX40 agonist ivuxolimab. This TCR was recovered from an adult with an advanced solid tumor such as melanoma, head and neck, liver or kidney cancer. The CDR3 amino acid sequence is: CASSPGTGWDNEQFF. The DNA is TGTGCCAGCAGCCCCGGGACAGGGTGGGACAATGAGCAGTTCTTC.